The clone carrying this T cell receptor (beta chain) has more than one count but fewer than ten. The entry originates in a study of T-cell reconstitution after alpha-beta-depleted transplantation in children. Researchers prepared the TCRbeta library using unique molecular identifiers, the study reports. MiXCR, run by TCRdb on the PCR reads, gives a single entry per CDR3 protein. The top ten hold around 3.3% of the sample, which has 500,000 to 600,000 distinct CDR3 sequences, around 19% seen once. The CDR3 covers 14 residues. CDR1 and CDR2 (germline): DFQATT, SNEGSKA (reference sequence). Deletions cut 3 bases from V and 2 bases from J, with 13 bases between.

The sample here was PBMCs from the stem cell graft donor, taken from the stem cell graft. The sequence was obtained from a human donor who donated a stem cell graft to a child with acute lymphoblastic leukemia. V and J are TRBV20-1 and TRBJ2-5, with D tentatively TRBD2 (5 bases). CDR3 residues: CSARSVAQQETQYF. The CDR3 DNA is TGCAGTGCTAGGTCGGTAGCGCAACAAGAGACCCAGTACTTC.